This TCR beta chain stems from a study of cytomegalovirus exposure and HLA in healthy donors (dated by TCRdb to the late 2010s). Describing the broader study: The 650 to 750 repertoires of the first cohort and the 120 validation repertoires were produced on the same platform, according to a later analysis. The study was designed to test whether signatures of past pathogen exposure could be identified by cataloging public T cell receptors. Besides the first cohort of roughly 640 subjects, a separate validation cohort made up of 120 different subjects was used. To predict cytomegalovirus infection status, the study brought together high-throughput TCR immunosequencing, statistical association of individual TCRs with disease status, and machine learning.

Libraries were built with the immunoSEQ multiplex PCR assay. Under the source paper's analysis protocol: A statistical classification framework was built for diagnosing cytomegalovirus status from the catalog of TCR beta chain sequences. The clones in this table, taken by TCRdb from immuneACCESS, are in-frame only. Not every clone is retained; where verified, under half of the shortfall comes from an unresolved V gene, and the cause of the rest is unknown. V, J and clone size were drawn from that table, and D and trimming were deduced from the DNA. The sample contains 100,000 to 150,000 clones, about nine tenths of them found a single time. Clones ranked in the top ten supply 2% of the sample. Paper-wide results and their limitations: A later analysis found that TCRs clustered in the first cohort also tended to co-occur in the roughly 120 validation repertoires, with 90% to 95% of cluster scores above 0. In vitro tests confirmed that a few of the cytomegalovirus-associated TCR beta chains recognize cytomegalovirus antigens. In the study, some 160 TCR beta chains were listed as associated with cytomegalovirus. All 120 or so repertoires were used to score co-occurrence in the validation cohort in a later analysis, because that analysis had no HLA typing for the cohort. The classifier was reported to diagnose cytomegalovirus status with high specificity and sensitivity in both the original cohort and the validation cohort. According to the authors, the approach could potentially be generalized to other disease states and immunological phenotypes. Most TCR sequences were observed very rarely across donors, whereas some public TCRs were present in many individuals.

Worth noting for this clone: Its antigen is currently not known. Within one base of it there is no much larger clone, and no base qualities were kept.

V loses 5 bases, J loses 0 bases, and the germline ends lie 14 bases apart. The CDR3 has 16 amino acids, counting the end cysteine and phenylalanine. Only CDR3 DNA is held: 48 bases, read in frame from base 1. The germline V gene (reference sequence) yields SEHNR for CDR1 and FQNEAQ for CDR2. The donors belonged to the validation cohort of 120 subjects, which was separate from the roughly 670-subject first cohort. This receptor was obtained from a woman between 18 and 30 years old in good health and CMV-seronegative. Source material: PBMCs. This sequence uses TRBV7-9 and TRBJ2-1, and the D gene may be TRBD2, 5 bases matching. The nucleotide sequence is given as TGTGCCAGCAGCCCTCGACTGGGGAGCTCCTACAATGAGCAGTTCTTC. It specifies CASSPRLGSSYNEQFF.